This passage covers 3 T cell receptor beta chains from one sample sequenced in a study of shared clonotypes between healthy human individuals. Some clones are missing from TCRdb's copy, which holds only in-frame ones; the method was immunoSEQ multiplex PCR. The table lists millions of clones, roughly nine tenths of them singletons. Sequencing input: naive CD4+ T cells sorted from blood. The subset here: CD45RA+ positively selected. These receptors originate from a man aged 18 to 35 in good health.

This clone showed up just a few times. CDR3 nucleotides: TGTGCCAGCAGTGAAGTGGGACAGGGAAGTCAGCCCCAGCATTTT. Translation: CASSEVGQGSQPQHF. V and J are TRBV6-1 and TRBJ1-5; 9 positions agree with TRBD1. Germline loops: CDR1 MNHNS, CDR2 SASEGT. The CDR3 is 15 residues long. V shed 1 base and J 6 bases; nucleotides not matched to a gene: 4.

The chain employs TRBV11-2 and TRBJ2-3; D remains unclear. The germline V and J ends were trimmed by 0 bases and 0 bases, with 7 bases remaining between them. CDR1 SGHAT and CDR2 FQNNGV come from the germline V gene. The CDR3 totals 15 residues. CDR3 nucleotide sequence: TGTGCCAGCAGCTTAGAACTCGATAGCACAGATACGCAGTATTTT. This gives the protein CASSLELDSTDTQYF.

The table lists this clone with a few counts. The chain carries TRBV19 and TRBJ2-5; the match to TRBD2 covers 14 bases. Germline assignment: CDR1 LNHDA and CDR2 SQIVND (reference sequence). V was clipped by 6 bases and J by 7 bases; unmatched bases: 10. The CDR3 sequence is 16 residues long. The CDR3: CASSPGLAGGQGTQYF. The DNA for the CDR3 is TGTGCCAGTAGCCCTGGACTAGCGGGAGGCCAGGGGACCCAGTACTTC.